These T cell receptor beta chains were read from a single sample in a study of control samples from healthy donors and cancer patients. Method: immunoSEQ multiplex PCR; TCRdb's copy keeps in-frame clones and lacks some. The table lists 96,000 or so clones, roughly 93% of them singletons. The sequencing sample was made of blood. The receptor set was obtained from a man younger than 35 in good health. Each CDR3 is given with its conserved first and last residue. Each record gives: V gene, J gene, CDR3 protein.

v_call: TRBV11-1; j_call: TRBJ1-1; cdr3_aa: CASSSGWVMNTEAFF
v_call: TRBV5-8; j_call: TRBJ1-6; cdr3_aa: CASSPDWNSPLHF
v_call: TRBV14; j_call: TRBJ2-1; cdr3_aa: CASSPGTGHVF
v_call: TRBV5-5; j_call: TRBJ1-6; cdr3_aa: CASSLDQGGNNSPLHF
v_call: TRBV30; j_call: TRBJ2-7; cdr3_aa: CAWSPPPQGYYEQYF
v_call: TRBV2; j_call: TRBJ1-2; cdr3_aa: CASSLQGRYGYTF
v_call: TRBV27; j_call: TRBJ2-7; cdr3_aa: CASIGRGEQYF
v_call: TRBV6-6; j_call: TRBJ2-2; cdr3_aa: CASIVEWAGELFF
v_call: TRBV12-3/TRBV12-4; j_call: TRBJ1-5; cdr3_aa: CASSLGGGQPQHF
v_call: TRBV9; j_call: TRBJ1-1; cdr3_aa: CASSPRGGTEAFF
v_call: TRBV4-2; j_call: TRBJ1-2; cdr3_aa: CASSQEEVYYGYTF
v_call: TRBV15; j_call: TRBJ1-2; cdr3_aa: CATSPGTYGYTF
v_call: TRBV2; j_call: TRBJ1-1; cdr3_aa: CASSVSSPRVTEAFF
v_call: TRBV7-7; j_call: TRBJ2-7; cdr3_aa: CASSLGVGLRDEQYF
v_call: TRBV27; j_call: TRBJ1-4; cdr3_aa: CASSLVGGRGEKLFF
v_call: TRBV14; j_call: TRBJ2-5; cdr3_aa: CASSQMGTSGKETQYF
v_call: TRBV19; j_call: TRBJ1-1; cdr3_aa: CASIETENTEAFF
v_call: TRBV6-2/TRBV6-3; j_call: TRBJ2-1; cdr3_aa: CASSTSGRASYNEQFF
v_call: TRBV7-9; j_call: TRBJ2-5; cdr3_aa: CASSLGTGQETQYF
v_call: TRBV5-4; j_call: TRBJ1-4; cdr3_aa: CASSLQNEGGLFEKLFF
v_call: TRBV7-6; j_call: TRBJ2-1; cdr3_aa: CASSSIAGGVYNEQFF
v_call: TRBV29-1; j_call: TRBJ1-2; cdr3_aa: CSVDRGDYTF
v_call: TRBV5-4; j_call: TRBJ1-1; cdr3_aa: CASSLGVMNTEAFF